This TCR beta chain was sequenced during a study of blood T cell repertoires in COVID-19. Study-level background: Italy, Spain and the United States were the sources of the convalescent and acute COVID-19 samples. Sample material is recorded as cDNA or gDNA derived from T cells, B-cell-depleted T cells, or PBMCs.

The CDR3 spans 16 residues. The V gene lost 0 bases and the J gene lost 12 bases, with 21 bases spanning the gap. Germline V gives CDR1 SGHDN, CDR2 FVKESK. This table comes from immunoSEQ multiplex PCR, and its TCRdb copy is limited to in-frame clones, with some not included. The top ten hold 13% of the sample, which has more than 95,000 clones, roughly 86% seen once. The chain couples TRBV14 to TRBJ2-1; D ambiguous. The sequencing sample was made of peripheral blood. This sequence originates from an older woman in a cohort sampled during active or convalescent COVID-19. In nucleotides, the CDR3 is TGTGCCAGCAGCCAAGATCCGTGGGCCGTTGGATACGGGCAGTTCTTC. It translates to CASSQDPWAVGYGQFF.